This is a list of T cell receptor beta chains from one sample in a study of human T cells and chemical hapten exposure. TCRdb processed the RACE reads anew with MiXCR; each CDR3 protein has one entry. The sample lists approximately 82,000 distinct CDR3 sequences, roughly 12% seen once, with roughly 4% in the top ten. Sequenced material: whole blood, taken in connection with sensitization to the hapten diphenylcyclopropenone (DPC). These receptors all come from a woman in her fifties or sixties with alopecia areata. Some clones in this sample may be carry-over from other donors' samples. The conserved cysteine and the conserved F or W are not part of the CDR3 here. Each record gives: V gene, CDR3 protein.

>TRBV30
AWSRSQAYGYT
>TRBV7-2
ASRPAGFNNQPQH
>TRBV29-1
SILREVGSGYT
>TRBV3-1
ASSHSTGYYGYT
>TRBV5-4
ASSLNQGVVETQY
>TRBV29-1
SVVGGASNTEAF
>TRBV20-1
SARVTSGGKAVVETQY
>TRBV7-9
ASSLEGLLTDTQY
>TRBV29-1
SVVGQGAGYGYT
>TRBV10-3
AISSGDSGANVLT
>TRBV6-6
ASSRHRDSNQPQH
>TRBV10-3
AIRGDGQYQPQH
>TRBV4-1
ASSQVSPQLTGPNYGYT
>TRBV19
ASRIRTTGELF
>TRBV29-1
SVAQGFDQPQH
>TRBV2
ASRYRILHLPQH
>TRBV20-1
SAKPTSGGYNEQF
>TRBV6-2/TRBV6-3
ASSSGRTDTQY
>TRBV11-2
ASSPNFGQGPYTQY
>TRBV18
ASSDSQGRGYT
>TRBV4-1
ASSQGSGNEQF
>TRBV12-3/TRBV12-4
ASSSPRGAGGPSDTQY
>TRBV12-3/TRBV12-4
ASSGMTGIGNTIY
>TRBV5-1
ASSLAPGVDKSYGYT
>TRBV28
ASSGNYEQY
>TRBV19
ASSKWGPRQGGLAQH
>TRBV7-9
ASSLAGVLDNEQF
>TRBV12-3/TRBV12-4
ASSFRGTVYYGELF